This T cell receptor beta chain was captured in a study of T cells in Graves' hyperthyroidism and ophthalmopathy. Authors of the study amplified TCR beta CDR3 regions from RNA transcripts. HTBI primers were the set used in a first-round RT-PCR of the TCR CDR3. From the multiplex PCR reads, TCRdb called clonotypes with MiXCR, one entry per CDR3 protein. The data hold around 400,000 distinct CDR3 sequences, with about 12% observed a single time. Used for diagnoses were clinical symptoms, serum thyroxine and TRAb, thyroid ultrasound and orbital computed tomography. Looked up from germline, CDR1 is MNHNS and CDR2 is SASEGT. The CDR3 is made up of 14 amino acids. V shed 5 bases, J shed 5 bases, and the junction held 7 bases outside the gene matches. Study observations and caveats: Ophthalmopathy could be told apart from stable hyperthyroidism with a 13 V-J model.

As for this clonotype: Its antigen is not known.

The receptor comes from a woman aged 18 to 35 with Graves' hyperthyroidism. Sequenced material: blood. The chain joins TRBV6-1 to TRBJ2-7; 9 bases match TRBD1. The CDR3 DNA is TGTGCCAGCAGTTACGGGACAGGGAGTCACGAGCAGTACTTC. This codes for CASSYGTGSHEQYF.